This T cell receptor beta chain was recovered during a study of human T cells and chemical hapten exposure. At the level of the study: The patch tests put 0.01% DPC on the skin of the upper back and were read 6 days later.

CDR3 length: 15 amino acids. The germline CDR1 and CDR2 sequences are KGHSH and LQKENI. V lost 6 bases to trimming and J lost 3 bases, with 15 bases between them. TCRdb analysed the RACE reads with MiXCR anew, one entry per CDR3 protein. Of about 49,000 distinct CDR3 sequences listed, around 9% were seen once; the top ten hold around 4%. The time point: patch test 1, 2 weeks after DPC sensitization. Stated treatment: therapeutic diphenylcyclopropenone sensitization with weekly scalp DPC. The donor pool consisted of alopecia patients aged 18 to 70 years, considered suitable for DPC. This TCR was recovered from a woman between 50 and 59 years old with alopecia areata. Some clones in this sample may be carry-over from other donors' samples. The starting material was whole blood, obtained in connection with sensitization to the hapten diphenylcyclopropenone (DPC). This chain uses TRBV18 with TRBJ1-5; D is ambiguous. The CDR3 region is CASSRTAEPNQPQHF. The CDR3 region has the DNA TGTGCCAGCTCTCGCACCGCGGAACCCAATCAGCCCCAGCATTTT. The variable domain in full, completed from reference TRBV18 and TRBJ1-5, reads NAGVMQNPRHLVRRRGQEARLRCSPMKGHSHVYWYRQLPEEGLKFMVYLQKENIIDESGMPKERFSAEFPKEGPSILRIQQVVRGDSAAYFCASSRTAEPNQPQHFGDGTRLSIL.